The text below deals with one T cell receptor beta chain. As yet, its antigen is unknown. Using immunoSEQ multiplex PCR, the repertoire was profiled, and TCRdb retains in-frame clones only, with some absent. The table has about 130,000 clones, approximately 82% seen once. The sample comes from a study of cytomegalovirus exposure and HLA in healthy donors. Study results and caveats: The study listed 164 cytomegalovirus-associated TCR beta chains. Cytomegalovirus status was reportedly diagnosed by the classifier with high sensitivity and specificity. Many donors carried some public TCRs, although rarity characterized most TCR sequences.

Germline CDR1 reads KGHSH; CDR2 reads LQKENI. Trimming stripped 4 bases from V and 11 bases from J, with 18 bases between. The CDR3 is 13 residues long. The chain combines TRBV18 with TRBJ2-7, with D possibly being TRBD2 (6 bases). The receptor comes from a man younger than 45 in good health and CMV-seropositive. Sequenced material: PBMCs. The CDR3 here is CASSQGPRDVEYF. Written as DNA, the CDR3 is TGTGCCAGCTCACAGGGACCGCGGGACGTGGAGTACTTC.